The 25 T cell receptor beta chains reported below all come from one sample, sequenced in a study of T cells in tuberculosis. Cells were sorted from thawed PBMC rested overnight and stained with GMM-loaded CD1B tetramer, viability dye and anti-CD3. The lipid loaded on the CD1B tetramers was C32 glucose monomycolate from Rhodococcus equi. Repertoires were generated with immunoSEQ multiplex PCR, while TCRdb's copy carries only in-frame clones and drops some. The sample comprises around 50,000 clones, roughly 88% of which are singletons, and 21% rests with the top ten. Input material: CD1b-GMM tetramer-negative cells sorted from PBMCs. The receptors come from an adult woman with latent tuberculosis.

The J gene is TRBJ2-7, the V gene TRBV4-3, with 11 bases identical to TRBD1. Germline V CDR1 and CDR2: LGHNA, YSLEER. The V and J ends lost 3 bases and 0 bases, in that order; junction bases with no gene match: 1. The CDR3 sequence is 15 residues long. CDR3 sequence (DNA): TGCGCCAGCAGCCAGGGACAGGGGGACTCCTACGAGCAGTACTTC. Protein sequence: CASSQGQGDSYEQYF.

The CDR3 DNA sequence: TGTGCCAGCAGGGCAGGGGTAGACGGTGCAGCTTTCTTT. Amino acids: CASRAGVDGAAFF. The chain employs TRBV5-4 and TRBJ1-1, with D possibly being TRBD1 (6 bases). This CDR3 has 13 amino acids. Trimming stripped 5 bases from V and 10 bases from J, with 18 bases between. CDR1 and CDR2 (germline): SGHNT, YYREEE (reference sequence).

CDR3 sequence (DNA): TGTGCCAGCAGCTTACAGGTGTACGAGCAGTACTTC. Protein product: CASSLQVYEQYF. The chain recombines TRBV11-2 with TRBJ2-7; no definite D call. The germline CDR1 and CDR2 sequences are SGHAT and FQNNGV. Trimming removed 2 bases at V and 4 bases at J, with 6 bases between. CDR3 size: 12 residues.

This chain links TRBV7-9 with TRBJ2-1; D uncertain. This CDR3 is built from 15 residues. Trimming stripped 5 bases from V and 0 bases from J, with 11 bases between. The germline V gene has CDR1 SEHNR and CDR2 FQNEAQ (reference sequence). As DNA, the CDR3 is TGTGCCAGCAGCCCCGTATATGTCTCCTACAATGAGCAGTTCTTC. Residues: CASSPVYVSYNEQFF.

This chain connects TRBV4-3 to TRBJ2-7; D may be TRBD1 (6 bases). This CDR3 comprises 15 residues. Germline V gene lookup returns CDR1 LGHNA and CDR2 YSLEER. Between the trimmed V and J ends, which lost 0 bases and 4 bases, there was a span of 13 bases. CDR3 region: CASSQDQGSWYEQYF. The CDR3 nucleotides read TGCGCCAGCAGCCAAGACCAGGGGTCGTGGTACGAGCAGTACTTC.

The chain couples TRBV1 to TRBJ1-5; the table assigns TRBD1, which was not confirmed against the DNA. TRBV1 is annotated as a pseudogene. This CDR3 has 18 amino acids. CDR3 nucleotides: TGCACCAGCAGCCAAGGAAAGGAGACAGGGGGACCCAGTCAGCCCCAGCATTTT. Protein product: CTSSQGKETGGPSQPQHF.

This rearrangement joins TRBV6-6 to TRBJ2-3, with D possibly TRBD1 on 6 matching bases. The CDR3 is 12 residues long. In germline, CDR1 is MNHNY, CDR2 SVGAGI (reference sequence). The germline V and J ends were trimmed by 2 bases and 6 bases, with 6 bases remaining between them. CDR3 nucleotide sequence: TGTGCCAGCAGTTACAGGGGGGATACGCAGTATTTT. Translation: CASSYRGDTQYF.

V usage is TRBV7-2 and J usage is TRBJ2-2, with D possibly TRBD1 on 6 matching bases. V lost 3 bases to trimming and J lost 5 bases, with 13 bases between them. From germline, CDR1 is SGHTA and CDR2 FQGNSA. The CDR3 is 15 amino acids. The CDR3 reads CASSFGQWETGELFF. The CDR3 nucleotides read TGTGCCAGCAGCTTCGGACAGTGGGAGACCGGGGAGCTGTTTTTT.

V usage is TRBV4-2 and J usage is TRBJ2-3; 7 bases agree with TRBD2. Germline CDR1 and CDR2: LGHNA and YNFKEQ. The junction had 9 bases not matched to a gene; V was cut back by 0 bases and J by 6 bases. This CDR3 comprises 16 residues. The CDR3 DNA sequence: TGTGCCAGCAGCCAAGAACTGGCGGGGGAGGTGGATACGCAGTATTTT. This gives the protein CASSQELAGEVDTQYF.

This clone was seen more than once but under ten times. This chain links TRBV4-3 with TRBJ1-3; D remains unclear. The ends were cut back, 1 base at V and 0 bases at J, with 7 bases in the middle. Germline lookup yields CDR1 LGHNA and CDR2 YSLEER. The length of the CDR3 is 15 residues. The CDR3 here is CASSQGALSGNTIYF. CDR3 coding DNA: TGCGCCAGCAGCCAAGGGGCCCTCTCTGGAAACACCATATATTTT.

The genes are TRBV7-8 and TRBJ2-1; 9 bases fit TRBD2. The CDR3 runs to 16 residues. V lost 1 base, J lost 5 bases, and 6 bases stayed unmatched. Germline loops: CDR1 SGHVS, CDR2 FQNEAQ. Here the CDR3 DNA reads TGTGCCAGCAGCTTAGTATATAGCGGGGGAAACAATGAGCAGTTCTTC. Amino acids: CASSLVYSGGNNEQFF.

In the case of this clone: Other nucleotide sequences from this sample produce the same CDR3. CDR3 coding DNA: TGTGCCAGCAGTCTGACAGGGTCCAATCAGCCCCAGCATTTT. This codes for CASSLTGSNQPQHF. The chain uses TRBV25-1 and TRBJ1-5, with 7 bases fitting TRBD1. The CDR3 contains 14 residues. The V and J ends lost 5 bases and 3 bases, in that order; junction bases with no gene match: 4. From germline, CDR1 is MGHDK and CDR2 SYGVNS.

V gene TRBV25-1 combines with J gene TRBJ2-3, with D unclear. The CDR3 extends over 16 amino acids. V lost 1 base and J 0 bases, leaving 11 bases between the germline ends. Per germline, CDR1 MGHDK and CDR2 SYGVNS. The CDR3, as DNA: TGTGCCAGCAGTGAATTGATAGCAACTAGCACAGATACGCAGTATTTT. Protein: CASSELIATSTDTQYF.

The V gene is TRBV7-9, the J gene TRBJ1-1, with TRBD1 as a possible D gene (5 bases). Deletions cut 3 bases from V and 4 bases from J, with 6 bases between. Germline V CDR1 and CDR2: SEHNR, FQNEAQ (reference sequence). This CDR3 contains 12 residues. The CDR3 protein is CASSFRATEAFF. CDR3 in DNA: TGTGCCAGCAGCTTCAGGGCCACTGAAGCTTTCTTT.

This rearrangement joins TRBV19 to TRBJ2-7; D remains unclear. Trimming cost V 1 base and J 0 bases, with 10 bases left between them. Per the germline V gene, CDR1 is LNHDA and CDR2 is SQIVND (reference sequence). The CDR3 extends over 15 amino acids. The DNA of the CDR3 is TGTGCCAGTAGTATAGCCGTTCAGATCTCCTACGAGCAGTACTTC. It translates to CASSIAVQISYEQYF.

This clone showed up just a few times. This chain uses TRBV6-1 with TRBJ2-2, with D perhaps matching TRBD1 (6 bases). Trimming removed 6 bases at V and 6 bases at J, with 17 bases between. The CDR3 has 15 amino acids. Germline loops: CDR1 MNHNS, CDR2 SASEGT. CDR3 amino acids: CASSTGSNIAGELFF. In nucleotides, the CDR3 is TGTGCCAGCAGCACAGGGTCCAATATCGCCGGGGAGCTGTTTTTT.

The chain uses TRBV6-1 and TRBJ1-6, with 8 bases identical to TRBD1. V trimming: 2 bases; J trimming: 10 bases; junction bases outside the gene matches: 7. CDR3 size: 15 residues. CDR1 is MNHNS and CDR2 is SASEGT in the germline V gene. CDR3 loop: CASSEPGTGYSPLHF. CDR3 coding DNA: TGTGCCAGCAGTGAACCCGGGACAGGATACTCACCCCTCCACTTT.

V usage is TRBV13 and J usage is TRBJ2-7, with D possibly being TRBD1 (7 bases). V shed 2 bases and J shed 5 bases, with 13 bases lying between them. The germline CDR1 and CDR2 sequences are PRHDT and FYEKMQ (reference sequence). The CDR3 sequence is 14 residues long. The CDR3 is CASSLQGGVNEQYF. The DNA of the CDR3 is TGTGCCAGCAGCTTACAGGGGGGAGTGAACGAGCAGTACTTC.

The chain links TRBV4-1 to TRBJ2-7; TRBD2 matches at 8 bases. This CDR3 region has 14 residues. V shed 1 base and J 5 bases; nucleotides not matched to a gene: 4. Germline CDR1 reads MGHRA; CDR2 reads YSYEKL. The CDR3 bases are TGCGCCAGCAGCCAAGCGGGAGGGTCCCACGAGCAGTACTTC. This gives the protein CASSQAGGSHEQYF.

The chain is built from TRBV29-1 and TRBJ1-1, with a tentative D call TRBD1 (5 bases). Germline V gives CDR1 SQVTM, CDR2 ANQGSEA. The V end lost 5 bases, the J end lost 3 bases, and 13 bases lay between the germline ends. CDR3 length: 13 residues. Here the CDR3 DNA reads TGCAGCGTTTTGATTCCAGGGCACACTGAAGCTTTCTTT. Translation gives CSVLIPGHTEAFF.

The CDR3 nucleotides read TGTGCCAGCAGCTTAGAGAGTTACGAGCAGTACTTC. Protein product: CASSLESYEQYF. The chain joins TRBV5-4 to TRBJ2-7; D ambiguous. The V end was cut by 2 bases, the J end by 4 bases, with 7 bases between. The CDR3 is 12 residues long. Germline loops: CDR1 SGHNT, CDR2 YYREEE (reference sequence).

This rearrangement joins TRBV7-2 to TRBJ1-2; D ambiguous. The V end was cut by 6 bases, the J end by 3 bases, with 11 bases between. This CDR3 is 13 amino acids long. Germline assignment: CDR1 SGHTA and CDR2 FQGNSA. The CDR3 DNA reads as TGTGCCAGCAGTTTGGAGGGCTACTATGGCTACACCTTC. Protein sequence: CASSLEGYYGYTF.

DNA for the CDR3: TGTGCCACCAGCAGAGATCTGACCGGGAGGTACAATGAGCAGTTCTTC. It codes for CATSRDLTGRYNEQFF. This chain links TRBV15 with TRBJ2-1; TRBD2 aligns across 7 bases. Germline CDR1 reads LNHNV; CDR2 reads YYDKDF (reference sequence). The CDR3 loop spans 16 amino acids. V dropped 0 bases and J dropped 4; count of bases not matched to a gene: 6.

This chain links TRBV27 with TRBJ2-7, with a possible D match to TRBD2 (6 bases). CDR3 length equals 16 residues. V was cut by 5 bases and J by 6 bases, with 23 bases left in between. Germline V gene sequence: CDR1 MNHEY, CDR2 SMNVEV (reference sequence). The chain's CDR3 is CASSTLSGLGPAEQYF. The DNA of the CDR3 is TGTGCCAGCAGTACTCTAAGCGGGTTAGGTCCGGCCGAGCAGTACTTC.

J is TRBJ1-1 and V is TRBV6-1, with D tentatively TRBD1 (6 bases). V was cut by 7 bases and J by 1 base, with 13 bases left in between. The length of the CDR3 is 14 residues. Germline loops: CDR1 MNHNS, CDR2 SASEGT. As DNA, the CDR3 is TGTGCCAGCAACGAAGGGGGGGCGAACACTGAAGCTTTCTTT. Translation: CASNEGGANTEAFF.